This TCR beta chain was recovered during a study of T cells in narcolepsy. On the study more broadly: Donors had narcolepsy type 1 or type 2, or were healthy controls.

A remark on this clone: The antigen is undetermined. The junction differs from germline at one of its ends, possibly a read error.

The CDR3 runs to 14 residues. Per germline, CDR1 ENHRY and CDR2 SYGVKD. Regarding the study as a whole: Same-patient CSF and blood CD4+ T cell clonotypes included HCRT-specific and TRIB2-specific autoreactive ones. Some memory CD4+ repertoires had no autoreactive clone sequences. Reportedly, autoreactive clonotypes were serially detected in patients' blood but not controls'.

TCRdb's copy holds only in-frame clones and misses some; the assay was immunoSEQ multiplex PCR. Found here are under 30,000 clones, roughly four fifths of them singletons; the top ten hold around 0.85%. The sequenced sample was CD45RA- memory CD4+ T cells from PBMCs. The clonotype originates from a human donor with narcolepsy. The chain joins TRBV10-3 to TRBJ1-2; tentatively, D is TRBD1 (5 bases). DNA of the CDR3: TGTGCCGTCAGTGACCCCAGGGATGGCTATGGCTACACCTTC. Protein sequence: CAVSDPRDGYGYTF.